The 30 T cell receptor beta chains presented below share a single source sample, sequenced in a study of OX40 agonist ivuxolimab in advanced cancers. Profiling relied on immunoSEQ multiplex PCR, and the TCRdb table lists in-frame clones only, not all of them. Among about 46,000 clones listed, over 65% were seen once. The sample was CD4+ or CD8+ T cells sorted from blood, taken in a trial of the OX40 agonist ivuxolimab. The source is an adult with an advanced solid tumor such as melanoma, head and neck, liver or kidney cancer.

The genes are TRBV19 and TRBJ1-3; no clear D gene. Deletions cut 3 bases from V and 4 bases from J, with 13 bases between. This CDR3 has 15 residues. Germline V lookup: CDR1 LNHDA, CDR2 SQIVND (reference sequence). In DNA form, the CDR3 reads TGTGCCAGTAGTATCCAGCGGCAGGCCGGAAACACCATATATTTT. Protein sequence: CASSIQRQAGNTIYF. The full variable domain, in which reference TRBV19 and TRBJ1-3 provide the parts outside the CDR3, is DGGITQSPKYLFRKEGQNVTLSCEQNLNHDAMYWYRQDPGQGLRLIYYSQIVNDFQKGDIAEGYSVSREKKESFPLTVTSAQKNPTAFYLCASSIQRQAGNTIYFGEGSWLTVV.

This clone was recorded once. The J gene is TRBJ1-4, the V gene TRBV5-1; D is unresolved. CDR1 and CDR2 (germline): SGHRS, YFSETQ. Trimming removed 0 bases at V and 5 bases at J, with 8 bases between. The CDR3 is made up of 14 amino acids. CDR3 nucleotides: TGCGCCAGCAGCTTGGGACCGGGAAATGAAAAACTGTTTTTT. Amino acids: CASSLGPGNEKLFF.

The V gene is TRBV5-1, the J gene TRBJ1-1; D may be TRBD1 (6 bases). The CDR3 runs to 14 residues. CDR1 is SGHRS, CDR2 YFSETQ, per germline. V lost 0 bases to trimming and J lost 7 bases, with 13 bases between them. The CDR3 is CASSLGGAVLEAFF. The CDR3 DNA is TGCGCCAGCAGCTTGGGGGGGGCCGTACTTGAAGCTTTCTTT.

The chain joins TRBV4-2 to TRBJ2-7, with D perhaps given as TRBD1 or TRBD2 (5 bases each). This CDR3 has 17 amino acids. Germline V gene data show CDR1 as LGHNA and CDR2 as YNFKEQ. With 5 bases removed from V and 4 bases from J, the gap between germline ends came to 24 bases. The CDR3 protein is CASSLVRGSGGGYEQYF. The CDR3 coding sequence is TGTGCCAGCAGCTTGGTCCGGGGCTCCGGCGGTGGGTACGAGCAGTACTTC.

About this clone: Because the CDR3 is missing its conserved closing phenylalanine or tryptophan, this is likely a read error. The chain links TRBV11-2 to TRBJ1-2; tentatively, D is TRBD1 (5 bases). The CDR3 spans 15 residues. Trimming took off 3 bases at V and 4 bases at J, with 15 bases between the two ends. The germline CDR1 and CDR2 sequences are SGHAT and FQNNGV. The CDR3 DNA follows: TGTGCCAGCAGCTTGTTGATGTCGGGGCCCTATGGCTACACCCTC. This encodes CASSLLMSGPYGYTL.

The CDR3 coding sequence is TGTGCCAGCAGCCCTAAGGGCCTGGGGACTGAAGCTTTCTTT. It translates to CASSPKGLGTEAFF. The chain employs TRBV11-2 and TRBJ1-1; D is unclear. The ends were cut back, 5 bases at V and 5 bases at J, with 15 bases in the middle. Germline CDR1 is SGHAT and CDR2 is FQNNGV. The CDR3 totals 14 residues. The full variable domain, its missing parts supplied by reference TRBV11-2 and TRBJ1-1, is EAGVAQSPRYKIIEKRQSVAFWCNPISGHATLYWYQQILGQGPKLLIQFQNNGVVDDSQLPKDRFSAERLKGVDSTLKIQPAKLEDSAVYLCASSPKGLGTEAFFGQGTRLTVV.

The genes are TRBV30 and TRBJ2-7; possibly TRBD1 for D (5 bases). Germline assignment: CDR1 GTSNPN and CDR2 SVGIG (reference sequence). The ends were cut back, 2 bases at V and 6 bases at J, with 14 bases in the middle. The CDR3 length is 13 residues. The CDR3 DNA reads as TGTGCCTGGAGTCAGGGAAGATCGGGCGAGCAGTACTTC. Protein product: CAWSQGRSGEQYF.

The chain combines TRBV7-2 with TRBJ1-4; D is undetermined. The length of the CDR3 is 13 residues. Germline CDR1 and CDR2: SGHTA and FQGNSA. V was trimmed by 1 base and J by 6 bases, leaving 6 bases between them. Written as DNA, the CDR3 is TGTGCCAGCAGCTTAGACAGAGATGAAAAACTGTTTTTT. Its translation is CASSLDRDEKLFF. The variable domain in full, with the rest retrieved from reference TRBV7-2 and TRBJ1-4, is GAGVSQSPSNKVTEKGKDVELRCDPISGHTALYWYRQSLGQGLEFLIYFQGNSAPDKSGLPSDRFSAERTGGSVSTLTIQRTQQEDSAVYLCASSLDRDEKLFFGSGTQLSVL.

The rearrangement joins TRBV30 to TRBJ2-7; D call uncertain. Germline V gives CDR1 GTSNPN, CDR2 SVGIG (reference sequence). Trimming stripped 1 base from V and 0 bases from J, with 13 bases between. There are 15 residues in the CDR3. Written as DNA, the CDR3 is TGTGCCTGGAGTGGACACTGGAAGGGCTCCTACGAGCAGTACTTC. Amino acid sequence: CAWSGHWKGSYEQYF.

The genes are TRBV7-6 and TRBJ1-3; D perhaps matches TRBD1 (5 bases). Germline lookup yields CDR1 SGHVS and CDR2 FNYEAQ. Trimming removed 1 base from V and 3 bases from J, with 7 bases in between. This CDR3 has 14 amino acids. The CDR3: CASSLEQGGNTIYF. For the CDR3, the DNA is TGTGCCAGCAGCTTAGAGCAGGGTGGAAACACCATATATTTT.

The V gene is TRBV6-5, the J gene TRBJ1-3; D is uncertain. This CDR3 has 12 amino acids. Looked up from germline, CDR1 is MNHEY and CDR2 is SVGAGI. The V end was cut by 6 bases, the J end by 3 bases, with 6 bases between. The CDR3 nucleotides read TGTGCCAGCAGGGGAAGTGGAAACACCATATATTTT. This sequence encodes CASRGSGNTIYF.

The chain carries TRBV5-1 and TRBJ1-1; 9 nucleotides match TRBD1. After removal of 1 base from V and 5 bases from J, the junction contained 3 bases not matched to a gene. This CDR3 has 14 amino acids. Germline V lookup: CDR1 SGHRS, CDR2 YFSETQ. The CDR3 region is CASSLTGTGTEAFF. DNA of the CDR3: TGCGCCAGCAGCTTGACCGGGACAGGGACTGAAGCTTTCTTT.

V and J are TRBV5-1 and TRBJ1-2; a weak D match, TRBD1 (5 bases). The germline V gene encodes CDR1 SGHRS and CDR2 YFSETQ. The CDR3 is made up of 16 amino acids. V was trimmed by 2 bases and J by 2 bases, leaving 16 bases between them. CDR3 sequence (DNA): TGCGCCAGCAGCTTAACTTCAGGGACTATGAACTATGGCTACACCTTC. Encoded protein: CASSLTSGTMNYGYTF. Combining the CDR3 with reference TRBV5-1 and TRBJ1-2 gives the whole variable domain KAGVTQTPRYLIKTRGQQVTLSCSPISGHRSVSWYQQTPGQGLQFLFEYFSETQRNKGNFPGRFSGRQFSNSRSEMNVSTLELGDSALYLCASSLTSGTMNYGYTFGSGTRLTVV.

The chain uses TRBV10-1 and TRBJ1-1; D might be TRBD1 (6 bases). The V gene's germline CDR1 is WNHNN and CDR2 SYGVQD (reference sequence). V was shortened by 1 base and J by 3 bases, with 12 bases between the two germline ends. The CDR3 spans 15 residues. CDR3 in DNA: TGCGCCAGCAGTGAGTTGGAACAGGGTTACACTGAAGCTTTCTTT. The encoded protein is CASSELEQGYTEAFF.

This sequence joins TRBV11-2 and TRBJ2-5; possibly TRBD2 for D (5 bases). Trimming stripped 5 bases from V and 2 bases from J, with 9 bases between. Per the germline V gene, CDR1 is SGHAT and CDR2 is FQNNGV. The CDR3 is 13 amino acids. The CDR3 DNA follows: TGTGCCAGCAGCCTGCCGGGACAAGAGACCCAGTACTTC. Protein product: CASSLPGQETQYF. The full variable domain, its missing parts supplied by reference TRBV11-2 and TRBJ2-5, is EAGVAQSPRYKIIEKRQSVAFWCNPISGHATLYWYQQILGQGPKLLIQFQNNGVVDDSQLPKDRFSAERLKGVDSTLKIQPAKLEDSAVYLCASSLPGQETQYFGPGTRLLVL.

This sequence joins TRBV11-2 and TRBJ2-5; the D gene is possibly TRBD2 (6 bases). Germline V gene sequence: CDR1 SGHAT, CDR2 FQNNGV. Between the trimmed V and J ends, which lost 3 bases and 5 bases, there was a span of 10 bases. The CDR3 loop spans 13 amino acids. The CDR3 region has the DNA TGTGCCAGCAGCTTGGGGGGTCAGGAGACCCAGTACTTC. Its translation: CASSLGGQETQYF.

The CDR3 is CASSVKWGGNTEAFF. The CDR3 DNA is TGTGCCAGCAGTGTTAAGTGGGGAGGGAACACTGAAGCTTTCTTT. This chain uses TRBV2 with TRBJ1-1; no firm D call. The V end was cut by 4 bases, the J end by 1 base, with 13 bases between. From germline, CDR1 is SNHLY and CDR2 FYNNEI. The length of the CDR3 is 15 residues.

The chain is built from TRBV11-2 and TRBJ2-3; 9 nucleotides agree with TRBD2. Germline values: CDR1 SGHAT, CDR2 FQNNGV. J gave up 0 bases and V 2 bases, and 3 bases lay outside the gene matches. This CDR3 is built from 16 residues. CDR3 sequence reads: CASSLRRGGSTDTQYF. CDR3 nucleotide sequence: TGTGCCAGCAGCTTAAGGCGGGGGGGCAGCACAGATACGCAGTATTTT.

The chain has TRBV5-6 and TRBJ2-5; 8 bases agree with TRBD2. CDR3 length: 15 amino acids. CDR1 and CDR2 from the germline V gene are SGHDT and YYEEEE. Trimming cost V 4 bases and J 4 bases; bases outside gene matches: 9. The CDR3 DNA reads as TGTGCCAGCAGCCCCCCGGGACTAGAGGGAGAGACCCAGTACTTC. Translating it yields CASSPPGLEGETQYF.

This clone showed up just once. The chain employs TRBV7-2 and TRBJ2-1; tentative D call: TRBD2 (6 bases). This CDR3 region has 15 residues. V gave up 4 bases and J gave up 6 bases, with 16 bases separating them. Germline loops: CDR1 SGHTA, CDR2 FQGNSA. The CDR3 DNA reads TGTGCCAGCAGCTCGTCCGGGACTCCATTCAATGAGCAGTTCTTC. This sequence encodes CASSSSGTPFNEQFF.

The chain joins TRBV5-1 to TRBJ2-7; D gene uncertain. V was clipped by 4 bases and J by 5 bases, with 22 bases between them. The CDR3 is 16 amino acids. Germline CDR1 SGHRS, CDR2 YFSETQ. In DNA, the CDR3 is TGCGCCAGCAGCCGCCTCCCCGAGCCAGTCGCAAACGAGCAGTACTTC. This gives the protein CASSRLPEPVANEQYF.

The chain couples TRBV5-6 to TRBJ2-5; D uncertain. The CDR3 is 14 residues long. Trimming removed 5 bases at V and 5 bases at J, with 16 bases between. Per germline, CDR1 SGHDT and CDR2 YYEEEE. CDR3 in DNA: TGTGCCAGCAGTCCCGTGTTGGCCTTGGAGACCCAGTACTTC. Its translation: CASSPVLALETQYF. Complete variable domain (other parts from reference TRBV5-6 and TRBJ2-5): DAGVTQSPTHLIKTRGQQVTLRCSPKSGHDTVSWYQQALGQGPQFIFQYYEEEERQRGNFPDRFSGHQFPNYSSELNVNALLLGDSALYLCASSPVLALETQYFGPGTRLLVL.

CDR3 sequence: CASSVATGEPGNTIYF. DNA of the CDR3: TGTGCCAGCAGCGTAGCTACGGGGGAGCCTGGAAACACCATATATTTT. This sequence joins TRBV9 and TRBJ1-3, with D possibly matching TRBD1 (5 bases). CDR1 and CDR2 from the germline V gene are SGDLS and YYNGEE. Trimming took off 0 bases at V and 2 bases at J, with 12 bases between the two ends. This CDR3 has 16 residues.

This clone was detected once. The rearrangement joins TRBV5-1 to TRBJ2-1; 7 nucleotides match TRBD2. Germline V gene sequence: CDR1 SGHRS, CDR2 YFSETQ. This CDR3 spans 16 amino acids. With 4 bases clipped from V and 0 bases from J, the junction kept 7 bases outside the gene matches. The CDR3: CASSRTGGSSYNEQFF. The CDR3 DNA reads TGCGCCAGCAGCCGCACCGGGGGGAGCTCCTACAATGAGCAGTTCTTC.

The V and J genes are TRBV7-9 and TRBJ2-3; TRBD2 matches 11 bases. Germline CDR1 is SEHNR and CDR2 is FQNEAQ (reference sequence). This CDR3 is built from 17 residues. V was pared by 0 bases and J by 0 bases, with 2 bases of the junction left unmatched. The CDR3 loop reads CASSLAGTSGSTDTQYF. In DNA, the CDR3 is TGTGCCAGCAGCTTAGCGGGGACTAGCGGTAGCACAGATACGCAGTATTTT.

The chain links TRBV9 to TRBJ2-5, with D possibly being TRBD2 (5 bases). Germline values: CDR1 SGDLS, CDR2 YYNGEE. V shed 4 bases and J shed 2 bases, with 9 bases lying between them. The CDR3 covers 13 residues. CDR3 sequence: CASSPGGQETQYF. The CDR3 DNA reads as TGTGCCAGCAGCCCGGGCGGGCAAGAGACCCAGTACTTC. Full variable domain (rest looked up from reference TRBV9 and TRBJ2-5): DSGVTQTPKHLITATGQRVTLRCSPRSGDLSVYWYQQSLDQGLQFLIQYYNGEERAKGNILERFSAQQFPDLHSELNLSSLELGDSALYFCASSPGGQETQYFGPGTRLLVL.

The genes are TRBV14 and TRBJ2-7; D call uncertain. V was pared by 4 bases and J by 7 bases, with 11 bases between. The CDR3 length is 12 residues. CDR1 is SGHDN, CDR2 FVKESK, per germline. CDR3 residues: CASSPDDWEQYF. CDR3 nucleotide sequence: TGTGCCAGCAGCCCGGACGACTGGGAGCAGTACTTC.

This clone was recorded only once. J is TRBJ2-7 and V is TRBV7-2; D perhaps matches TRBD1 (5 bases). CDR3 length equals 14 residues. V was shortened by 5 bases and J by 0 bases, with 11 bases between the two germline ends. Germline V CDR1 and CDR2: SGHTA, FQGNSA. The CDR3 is CASSLDRASYEQYF. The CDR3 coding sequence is TGTGCCAGCAGCCTCGACAGAGCCTCCTACGAGCAGTACTTC.

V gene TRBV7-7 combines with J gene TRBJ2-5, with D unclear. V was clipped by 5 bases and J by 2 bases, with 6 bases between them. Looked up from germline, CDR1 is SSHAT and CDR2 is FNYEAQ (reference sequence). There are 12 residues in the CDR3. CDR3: CASSRMQETQYF. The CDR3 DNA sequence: TGTGCCAGCAGCCGGATGCAAGAGACCCAGTACTTC.

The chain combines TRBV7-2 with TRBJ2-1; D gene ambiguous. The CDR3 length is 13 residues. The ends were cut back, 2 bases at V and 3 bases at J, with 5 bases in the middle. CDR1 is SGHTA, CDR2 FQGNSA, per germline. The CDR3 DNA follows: TGTGCCAGCAGCTTATGGGGCTACAATGAGCAGTTCTTC. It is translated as CASSLWGYNEQFF. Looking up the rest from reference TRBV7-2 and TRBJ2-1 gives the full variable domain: GAGVSQSPSNKVTEKGKDVELRCDPISGHTALYWYRQSLGQGLEFLIYFQGNSAPDKSGLPSDRFSAERTGGSVSTLTIQRTQQEDSAVYLCASSLWGYNEQFFGPGTRLTVL.